A selection of T cell receptor beta chains follows, all from one sample in a study of T cells in Graves' hyperthyroidism and ophthalmopathy. MiXCR was run by TCRdb on the multiplex PCR reads, yielding one entry per CDR3 protein. The sample consists of some 760,000 distinct CDR3 sequences, approximately 15% of them appearing once. Sequenced: blood. The receptors were gathered from a woman between 18 and 29 years old with Graves' hyperthyroidism. Each CDR3 is given with its conserved first and last residue. Fields, in order: clone size, V gene, J gene, CDR3 length, D gene, CDR3 DNA, CDR3 protein. D genes are given only for firm matches. Expanded clones are given a class, and other clones once, few, many or no size at all.

clone_size: .; v_call: TRBV2; j_call: TRBJ2-5; cdr3_length: 17; d_call: TRBD2; cdr3_nt: TGTGCCAGCAGGGACAGGACTAGCGGGAGATTAAGGGAGACCCAGTACTTC; cdr3_aa: CASRDRTSGRLRETQYF
clone_size: few; v_call: TRBV19; j_call: TRBJ1-1; cdr3_length: 12; d_call: .; cdr3_nt: TGTGCCAGCAGACGGGGTTTTGCTGAAGCTTTCTTT; cdr3_aa: CASRRGFAEAFF
clone_size: .; v_call: TRBV6-1; j_call: TRBJ1-2; cdr3_length: 15; d_call: .; cdr3_nt: TGTGCCAGCAGTTGGCGCAGGGACCGACTATCGGGCTACACCTTC; cdr3_aa: CASSWRRDRLSGYTF
clone_size: few; v_call: TRBV14; j_call: TRBJ2-5; cdr3_length: 13; d_call: .; cdr3_nt: TGTGCCAGCAGCCAATTATATCCGGAGACCCAGTACTTC; cdr3_aa: CASSQLYPETQYF
clone_size: few; v_call: TRBV7-9; j_call: TRBJ1-4; cdr3_length: 15; d_call: TRBD1; cdr3_nt: TGTGCCAGCAGCTTAGGGGACAGTTATAATGAAAAACTGTTTTTT; cdr3_aa: CASSLGDSYNEKLFF
clone_size: many; v_call: TRBV11-3; j_call: TRBJ2-3; cdr3_length: 16; d_call: .; cdr3_nt: TGTGCCAGCAGCCAGCTTATAAGGGGGACTTCGGATACGCAGTATTTT; cdr3_aa: CASSQLIRGTSDTQYF
clone_size: once; v_call: TRBV27; j_call: TRBJ1-5; cdr3_length: 15; d_call: .; cdr3_nt: TGTGCCAGCAGTTCATCTCGGACACCGAGTCGGCCCCAGCATTTT; cdr3_aa: CASSSSRTPSRPQHF
clone_size: many; v_call: TRBV2; j_call: TRBJ2-3; cdr3_length: 12; d_call: .; cdr3_nt: TGTGCCGTTGGAACAGGCACAGATACGCAGTATTTT; cdr3_aa: CAVGTGTDTQYF
clone_size: many; v_call: TRBV11-2; j_call: TRBJ1-2; cdr3_length: 14; d_call: .; cdr3_nt: TGTGCCAGCAGCTTAGTCGGGCAGGGATATGGCTACACCTTC; cdr3_aa: CASSLVGQGYGYTF
clone_size: .; v_call: TRBV30; j_call: TRBJ1-5; cdr3_length: 13; d_call: TRBD1; cdr3_nt: TGTGCCTGGTGGACAGGGGCGAATCAGCCCCAGCATTTT; cdr3_aa: CAWWTGANQPQHF
clone_size: many; v_call: TRBV12-3/TRBV12-4; j_call: TRBJ2-7; cdr3_length: 14; d_call: .; cdr3_nt: TGTGCCAGCAGTTTAATCCGGAGAGCCTACGAGCAGTACTTC; cdr3_aa: CASSLIRRAYEQYF
clone_size: many; v_call: TRBV6-2/TRBV6-3; j_call: TRBJ2-7; cdr3_length: 14; d_call: TRBD2; cdr3_nt: TGTGCCAGCAACGGGAGGGCTAGAATTGACGAGCAGTACTTC; cdr3_aa: CASNGRARIDEQYF
clone_size: .; v_call: TRBV20-1; j_call: TRBJ1-1; cdr3_length: 15; d_call: TRBD1; cdr3_nt: TGCAGTGCTAGAGAAGTCGACAGGGGTCTTGGTGAAGCTTTCTTT; cdr3_aa: CSAREVDRGLGEAFF
clone_size: few; v_call: TRBV6-4; j_call: TRBJ2-2; cdr3_length: 14; d_call: .; cdr3_nt: TGTGCCAGCAGTGCAAGAGCGAACACCGGGGAGCTGTTTTTT; cdr3_aa: CASSARANTGELFF
clone_size: few; v_call: TRBV29-1; j_call: TRBJ2-1; cdr3_length: 14; d_call: TRBD1; cdr3_nt: TGCAGCGCCATACAGGGGAGCTCCTACAATGAGCAGTTCTTC; cdr3_aa: CSAIQGSSYNEQFF
clone_size: .; v_call: TRBV29-1; j_call: TRBJ1-2; cdr3_length: 14; d_call: .; cdr3_nt: TGCAGCGTCGGGGTTGGGACTGCTAACTATGGCTACACCTTC; cdr3_aa: CSVGVGTANYGYTF
clone_size: many; v_call: TRBV6-1; j_call: TRBJ2-7; cdr3_length: 15; d_call: TRBD2; cdr3_nt: TGTGCCAGCAGAGGACTAGCGGGTGGAGACTACGAGCAGTACTTC; cdr3_aa: CASRGLAGGDYEQYF
clone_size: .; v_call: TRBV5-1; j_call: TRBJ2-4; cdr3_length: 15; d_call: TRBD2; cdr3_nt: TGCGCCAGCAGCTCTAGCGGTGGGTCCAAGGACATTCAGTACTTC; cdr3_aa: CASSSSGGSKDIQYF
clone_size: .; v_call: TRBV27; j_call: TRBJ2-1; cdr3_length: 15; d_call: TRBD2; cdr3_nt: TGTGCCAGCAGTTTACTAGCGGACCTCTACAATGAGCAGTTCTTC; cdr3_aa: CASSLLADLYNEQFF
clone_size: .; v_call: TRBV11-2; j_call: TRBJ1-2; cdr3_length: 15; d_call: .; cdr3_nt: TGTGCCAGCAGCTTAGAGTCCATGGGGAGCTATGGCTACACCTTC; cdr3_aa: CASSLESMGSYGYTF
clone_size: .; v_call: TRBV6-1; j_call: TRBJ1-6; cdr3_length: 17; d_call: .; cdr3_nt: TGTGCCAGCAGTGTGAGGGGTGAGGCCTTCTATAATTCACCCCTCCACTTT; cdr3_aa: CASSVRGEAFYNSPLHF
clone_size: many; v_call: TRBV7-3; j_call: TRBJ2-1; cdr3_length: 15; d_call: .; cdr3_nt: TGTGCCAGCAGCTCGGACACCACCCCCTACAATGAGCAGTTCTTC; cdr3_aa: CASSSDTTPYNEQFF
clone_size: .; v_call: TRBV25-1; j_call: TRBJ1-3; cdr3_length: 15; d_call: .; cdr3_nt: TGTGCCAGCAGTGCCCTCGATCGCTCTGGAAACACCATATATTTT; cdr3_aa: CASSALDRSGNTIYF
clone_size: many; v_call: TRBV12-3/TRBV12-4; j_call: TRBJ1-2; cdr3_length: 17; d_call: .; cdr3_nt: TGTGCCAGCGCCTATAACCCCGGAGACTCACCGGTTAGTGGCTACACCTTC; cdr3_aa: CASAYNPGDSPVSGYTF
clone_size: .; v_call: TRBV20-1; j_call: TRBJ1-2; cdr3_length: 14; d_call: TRBD1; cdr3_nt: TGCAGTGCTAGACCGGGACAGGGGACTCATGGCTACACCTTC; cdr3_aa: CSARPGQGTHGYTF
clone_size: many; v_call: TRBV12-3/TRBV12-4; j_call: TRBJ2-3; cdr3_length: 16; d_call: TRBD2; cdr3_nt: TGTGCCAGCAGTTTGATAGCGGGAGGGGTTTCAGATACGCAGTATTTT; cdr3_aa: CASSLIAGGVSDTQYF
clone_size: many; v_call: TRBV11-3; j_call: TRBJ2-3; cdr3_length: 13; d_call: .; cdr3_nt: TGTGCCAGCAGTTCCCCCGGGGTAGATACGCAGTATTTT; cdr3_aa: CASSSPGVDTQYF
clone_size: many; v_call: TRBV18; j_call: TRBJ2-3; cdr3_length: 16; d_call: .; cdr3_nt: TGTGCCAGCTCACCAGTCGGGCTAGCAAGCACAGATACGCAGTATTTT; cdr3_aa: CASSPVGLASTDTQYF
clone_size: few; v_call: TRBV29-1; j_call: TRBJ1-1; cdr3_length: 16; d_call: .; cdr3_nt: TGCAGCGTTGAAGCGTGGCAGGGGAGGGTGTCTACTGAAGCTTTCTTT; cdr3_aa: CSVEAWQGRVSTEAFF
clone_size: many; v_call: TRBV2; j_call: TRBJ2-1; cdr3_length: 15; d_call: .; cdr3_nt: TGTGCCAGCAGGTCTGGAGGTGGCTCCTACAATGGGCAGTTCTTC; cdr3_aa: CASRSGGGSYNGQFF
clone_size: .; v_call: TRBV27; j_call: TRBJ2-1; cdr3_length: 14; d_call: .; cdr3_nt: TGTGCCAGCAGTTTATCGAACTCCTACAATGAGCAGTTCTTC; cdr3_aa: CASSLSNSYNEQFF
clone_size: .; v_call: TRBV5-4; j_call: TRBJ2-7; cdr3_length: 14; d_call: .; cdr3_nt: TGTGCCAGCAGCTTGGAAGCGGAGGCCTACGAGCAGTACTTC; cdr3_aa: CASSLEAEAYEQYF
clone_size: many; v_call: TRBV20-1; j_call: TRBJ2-7; cdr3_length: 13; d_call: TRBD1; cdr3_nt: TGCAGTGCCCGGGACAGGTTCCACTACGAGCAGTACTTC; cdr3_aa: CSARDRFHYEQYF
clone_size: .; v_call: TRBV28; j_call: TRBJ1-2; cdr3_length: 12; d_call: .; cdr3_nt: TGTGCCAGCAGTCCCCCGGGATCTCGCTACACCTTC; cdr3_aa: CASSPPGSRYTF
clone_size: many; v_call: TRBV7-6; j_call: TRBJ2-1; cdr3_length: 18; d_call: TRBD2; cdr3_nt: TGTGCCAGCAGCTTAGCGTTTACTAGCGGGAAGAACTACAATGAGCAGTTCTTC; cdr3_aa: CASSLAFTSGKNYNEQFF
clone_size: many; v_call: TRBV11-1; j_call: TRBJ2-7; cdr3_length: 18; d_call: TRBD2; cdr3_nt: TGTGCCAGCAGCTTAATAGCGGGAGGGCCTATCCTCGTCTACGAGCAGTACTTC; cdr3_aa: CASSLIAGGPILVYEQYF
clone_size: .; v_call: TRBV7-9; j_call: TRBJ2-1; cdr3_length: 16; d_call: TRBD2; cdr3_nt: TGTGCCAGCAGCTCATCCGGACTAGCGGGAGTCGATGAGCAGTTCTTC; cdr3_aa: CASSSSGLAGVDEQFF
clone_size: few; v_call: TRBV19; j_call: TRBJ2-1; cdr3_length: 16; d_call: .; cdr3_nt: TGTGCCAGTAGTATTGGTGGACAGAGCTCCTACAATGAGCAGTTCTTC; cdr3_aa: CASSIGGQSSYNEQFF
clone_size: many; v_call: TRBV18; j_call: TRBJ1-3; cdr3_length: 16; d_call: TRBD1; cdr3_nt: TGTGCCAGCTCACCTGTGGGACAGGTCTCTGGAAACACCATATATTTT; cdr3_aa: CASSPVGQVSGNTIYF
clone_size: many; v_call: TRBV30; j_call: TRBJ2-7; cdr3_length: 13; d_call: TRBD2; cdr3_nt: TGTGCCTGGATGGGGCCGGGGGGCTACGAGCAGTACTTC; cdr3_aa: CAWMGPGGYEQYF
clone_size: many; v_call: TRBV30; j_call: TRBJ2-3; cdr3_length: 14; d_call: TRBD1; cdr3_nt: TGTGCTACGGACAGGATGAGTAGCACAGATACGCAGTATTTT; cdr3_aa: CATDRMSSTDTQYF
clone_size: few; v_call: TRBV6-2/TRBV6-3; j_call: TRBJ1-1; cdr3_length: 15; d_call: .; cdr3_nt: TGTGCCAGCAGTTACTCTATCATGGAGAACACTGAAGCTTTCTTT; cdr3_aa: CASSYSIMENTEAFF
clone_size: .; v_call: TRBV11-2; j_call: TRBJ1-1; cdr3_length: 15; d_call: .; cdr3_nt: TGTGCCAGCAGCTTGTCTAAAGGGATAAACACTGAAGCTTTCTTT; cdr3_aa: CASSLSKGINTEAFF
clone_size: many; v_call: TRBV28; j_call: TRBJ2-7; cdr3_length: 19; d_call: TRBD2; cdr3_nt: TGTGCCAGCACCCCCCAGGGGCTAGCGGGAGGGCCTAGCTCCTACGAGCAGTACTTC; cdr3_aa: CASTPQGLAGGPSSYEQYF
clone_size: .; v_call: TRBV28; j_call: TRBJ2-6; cdr3_length: 13; d_call: .; cdr3_nt: TGTGCCAGCCTCCCCCTCGGGGCCAACGTCCTGACTTTC; cdr3_aa: CASLPLGANVLTF
clone_size: .; v_call: TRBV28; j_call: TRBJ1-4; cdr3_length: 17; d_call: .; cdr3_nt: TGTGCCAGCAGTCCGCCTGGGGACGGACCACCGGGGGAAAAACTGTTTTTT; cdr3_aa: CASSPPGDGPPGEKLFF
clone_size: many; v_call: TRBV20-1; j_call: TRBJ1-5; cdr3_length: 16; d_call: .; cdr3_nt: TGCAGTGCTTCCCGCGGAGGTGGGGCAGGCAATCAGCCCCAGCATTTT; cdr3_aa: CSASRGGGAGNQPQHF
clone_size: many; v_call: TRBV3-1; j_call: TRBJ2-1; cdr3_length: 17; d_call: .; cdr3_nt: TGTGCCAGCAGCCAAGTGAAGTTGGAGGGGGGTTACAATGAGCAGTTCTTC; cdr3_aa: CASSQVKLEGGYNEQFF
clone_size: .; v_call: TRBV29-1; j_call: TRBJ2-7; cdr3_length: 11; d_call: .; cdr3_nt: TGCAGCGTTGTTGGTTACTACGAGCAGTACTTC; cdr3_aa: CSVVGYYEQYF
clone_size: .; v_call: TRBV14; j_call: TRBJ1-6; cdr3_length: 15; d_call: .; cdr3_nt: TGTGCCAGCAGCCAAGGCCCGCGGACAGACTCACCCCTCCACTTT; cdr3_aa: CASSQGPRTDSPLHF
clone_size: few; v_call: TRBV29-1; j_call: TRBJ2-1; cdr3_length: 17; d_call: TRBD2; cdr3_nt: TGCAGCGTTGAAACGCGACGACTAGCGGGAGGGCCGGGTGAGCAGTTCTTC; cdr3_aa: CSVETRRLAGGPGEQFF
clone_size: few; v_call: TRBV3-1; j_call: TRBJ2-3; cdr3_length: 15; d_call: TRBD2; cdr3_nt: TGTGCCAGCAGCCGTGCGGGGGGAGTCACAGATACGCAGTATTTT; cdr3_aa: CASSRAGGVTDTQYF